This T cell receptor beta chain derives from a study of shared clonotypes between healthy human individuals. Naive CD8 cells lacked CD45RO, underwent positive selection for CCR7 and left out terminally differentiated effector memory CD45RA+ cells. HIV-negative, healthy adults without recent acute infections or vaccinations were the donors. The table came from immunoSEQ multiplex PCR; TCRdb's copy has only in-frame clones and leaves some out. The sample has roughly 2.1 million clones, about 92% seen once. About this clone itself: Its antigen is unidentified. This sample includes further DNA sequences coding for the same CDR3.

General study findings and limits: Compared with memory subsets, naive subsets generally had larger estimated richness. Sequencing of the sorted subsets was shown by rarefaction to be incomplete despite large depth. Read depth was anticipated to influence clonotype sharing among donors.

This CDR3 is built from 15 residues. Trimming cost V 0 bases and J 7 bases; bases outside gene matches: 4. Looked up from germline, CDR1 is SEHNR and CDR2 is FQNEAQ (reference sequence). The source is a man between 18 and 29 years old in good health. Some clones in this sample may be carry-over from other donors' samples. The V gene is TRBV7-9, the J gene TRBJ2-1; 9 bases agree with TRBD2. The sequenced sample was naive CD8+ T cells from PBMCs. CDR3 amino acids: CASSLAAGGGNEQFF. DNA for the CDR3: TGTGCCAGCAGCTTAGCTGCGGGAGGGGGGAATGAGCAGTTCTTC.